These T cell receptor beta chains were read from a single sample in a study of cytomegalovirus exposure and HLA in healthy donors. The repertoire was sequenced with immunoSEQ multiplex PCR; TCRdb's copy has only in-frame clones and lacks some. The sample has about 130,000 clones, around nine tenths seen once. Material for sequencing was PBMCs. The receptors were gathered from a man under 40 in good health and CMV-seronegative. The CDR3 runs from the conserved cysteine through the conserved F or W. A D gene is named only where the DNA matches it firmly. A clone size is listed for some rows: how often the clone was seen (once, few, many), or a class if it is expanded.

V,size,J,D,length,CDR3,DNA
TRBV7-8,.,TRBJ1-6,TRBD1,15,CASSARDSHNSPLHF,TGTGCCAGCAGCGCAAGGGACAGCCATAATTCACCCCTCCACTTT
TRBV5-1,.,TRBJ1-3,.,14,CASSQAGSGNTIYF,TGCGCCAGCAGCCAGGCAGGGTCTGGAAACACCATATATTTT
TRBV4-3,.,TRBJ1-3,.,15,CASSQDSRVTNTIYF,TGCGCCAGCAGCCAAGATTCCAGGGTGACAAACACCATATATTTT
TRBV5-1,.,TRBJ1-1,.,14,CASSGKTGNTEAFF,TGCGCCAGCAGCGGAAAGACAGGGAACACTGAAGCTTTCTTT
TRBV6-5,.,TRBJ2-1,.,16,CASSYSRGGIYNEQFF,TGTGCCAGCAGTTACTCGAGGGGGGGGATTTACAATGAGCAGTTCTTC
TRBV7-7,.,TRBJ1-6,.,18,CASSLARPPVKQNSPLHF,TGTGCCAGCAGCTTAGCGCGGCCCCCGGTCAAACAAAATTCACCCCTCCACTTT
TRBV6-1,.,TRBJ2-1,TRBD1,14,CATSTGGGYNEQFF,TGTGCCACCTCTACAGGGGGAGGCTACAATGAGCAGTTCTTC
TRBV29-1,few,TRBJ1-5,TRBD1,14,CSVGTGGANQPQHF,TGCAGCGTTGGGACAGGGGGGGCCAATCAGCCCCAGCATTTT
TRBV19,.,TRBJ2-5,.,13,CASSLGGSETQYF,TGTGCCAGTAGCCTCGGGGGTTCGGAGACCCAGTACTTC
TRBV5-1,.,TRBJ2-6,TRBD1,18,CASSRTGVGLAGANVLTF,TGCGCCAGCAGCCGGACAGGGGTAGGCCTAGCTGGGGCCAACGTCCTGACTTTC
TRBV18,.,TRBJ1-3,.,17,CASSPAVGPWSGNTIYF,TGTGCCAGCTCACCGGCGGTGGGGCCTTGGTCTGGAAACACCATATATTTT
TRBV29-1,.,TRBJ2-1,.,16,CSVEDLAATAYNEQFF,TGCAGCGTTGAAGATCTTGCCGCAACCGCGTACAATGAGCAGTTCTTC
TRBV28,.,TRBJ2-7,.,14,CASSPDRPTYEQYF,TGTGCCAGCAGTCCTGACAGGCCTACCTACGAGCAGTACTTC
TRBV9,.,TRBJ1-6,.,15,CASSVDGSYNSPLHF,TGTGCCAGCAGCGTAGACGGCTCCTATAATTCACCCCTCCACTTT
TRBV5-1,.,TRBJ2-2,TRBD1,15,CASSQDRGWGGELFF,TGCGCCAGCAGCCAGGACAGGGGCTGGGGCGGGGAGCTGTTTTTT
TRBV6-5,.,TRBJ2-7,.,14,CASSYILGAYEQYF,TGTGCCAGCAGTTACATTTTGGGAGCCTACGAGCAGTACTTC